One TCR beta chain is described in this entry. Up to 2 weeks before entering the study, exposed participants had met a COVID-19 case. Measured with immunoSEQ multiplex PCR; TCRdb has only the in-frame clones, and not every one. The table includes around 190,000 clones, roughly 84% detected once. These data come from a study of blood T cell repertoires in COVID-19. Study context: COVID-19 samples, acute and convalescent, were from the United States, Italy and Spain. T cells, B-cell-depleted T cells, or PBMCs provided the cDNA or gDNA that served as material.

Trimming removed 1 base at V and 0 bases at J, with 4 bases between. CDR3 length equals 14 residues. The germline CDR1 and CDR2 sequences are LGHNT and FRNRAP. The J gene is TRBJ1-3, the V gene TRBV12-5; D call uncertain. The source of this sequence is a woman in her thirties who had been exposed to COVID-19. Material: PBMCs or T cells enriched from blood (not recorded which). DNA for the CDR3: TGTGCTAGTGGTTTGGACAGCTCTGGAAACACCATATATTTT. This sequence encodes CASGLDSSGNTIYF.